These 2 T cell receptor beta chains originate from one sample sequenced in a study of blood T cell repertoires in COVID-19. TCRdb's copy holds only in-frame clones and misses some; the assay was immunoSEQ multiplex PCR. The data contain 380,000 or so clones, approximately 80% of them singletons. The sequencing sample was made of peripheral blood. Receptors originate from a human donor with acute or convalescent COVID-19. The donor label of this sample is uncertain.

This sequence joins TRBV5-1 and TRBJ2-3; possibly TRBD2 for D (5 bases). V lost 2 bases, J lost 0 bases, and 7 bases lay in between. Germline CDR1 reads SGHRS; CDR2 reads YFSETQ. This CDR3 comprises 14 residues. CDR3 residues: CASSLPGSTDTQYF. In DNA form, the CDR3 reads TGCGCCAGCAGCTTACCGGGGAGCACAGATACGCAGTATTTT.

This clone is a singleton in its sample. This chain joins TRBV28 and TRBJ1-2; D remains unclear. Germline V gene lookup returns CDR1 MDHEN and CDR2 SYDVKM. With 3 bases removed from V and 1 base from J, the gap between germline ends came to 9 bases. CDR3 size: 14 residues. CDR3 protein: CASSLSQNNYGYTF. The CDR3 bases are TGTGCCAGCAGTTTGTCCCAAAATAACTATGGCTACACCTTC.